This T cell receptor (beta chain) was captured in a study of beta chain features in type 1 diabetes. At the level of the study: All samples together contributed 100 million to 120 million sorted cells for examination. General observations from the study: Whether HLA type influences TCRB rearrangement remained unresolved here. Naive, central memory and regulatory TCRB repertoires appeared more similar among patients than healthy donors. In every one of the four CD4+ subsets, TCRB CDR3s were moderately but significantly shorter in Type 1 diabetes patients.

This clone was recorded at least ten times. The antigen remains undetermined. The whole isolated RNA underwent reverse transcription, so sequencing captured expressed TCRB transcripts. The protocol was immunoSEQ multiplex PCR, while the TCRdb copy is restricted to in-frame clones and leaves out a portion. The sample yields around 340,000 clones, about a tenth seen once. A sort by CD45RO/CCR7/CD25/CD127/CD95/CD27 yielded CD4+ naive, central memory, regulatory and stem cell-like memory cells. In germline, CDR1 is SGHAT, CDR2 FQNNGV. The length of the CDR3 is 14 residues. V dropped 2 bases and J dropped 1 base, with 8 bases sitting between them.

The clonotype originates from a man in his thirties or forties with type 1 diabetes. Material for sequencing was central memory CD4+ T cells from blood. This rearrangement joins TRBV11-2 to TRBJ1-1; TRBD1 is a possible D gene (6 bases). The CDR3 spells CASSLNRANTEAFF. The CDR3 nucleotides are TGTGCCAGCAGCTTAAACAGGGCGAACACTGAAGCTTTCTTT.